What follows describes a single T cell receptor beta chain. Antigen unknown. This record belongs to a study of T cell repertoires in cytomegalovirus infection. Across the study: Public TCR beta signatures provided an indication of both CMV infection and a matching HLA type.

General study results and limits: Of the TCR beta families, the public ones yielded a cumulative frequency that identified carriers of CMV plus the relevant HLA. Ex vivo responses were dominated by HLA-C-restricted CMV-specific TCR beta clonotypes.

V trimming: 11 bases; J trimming: 9 bases; junction bases outside the gene matches: 10. The CDR3 contains 13 residues. Germline V lookup: CDR1 SNHLY, CDR2 FYNNEI. TCRdb passed the reads through MiXCR, listing each CDR3 protein once. The data hold 490,000 or so distinct CDR3 sequences, with about 11% observed a single time. This chain connects TRBV2 to TRBJ2-2; 9 bases are shared with TRBD1. This receptor was obtained from a human donor in good health (CMV status not recorded). Some clones in this sample may be carry-over from other donors' samples. The source material was PBMCs. CDR3: CAAWDREFRELFF. The CDR3 nucleotides are TGTGCCGCCTGGGACAGGGAATTCCGGGAGCTGTTTTTT.